This T cell receptor beta chain was found in a study of cytomegalovirus exposure and HLA in healthy donors. About this clone itself: The antigen is not known.

The PCR was carried out with 60 Vbeta primers and 13 Jbeta primers. Libraries were prepared by immunoSEQ multiplex PCR; TCRdb keeps only in-frame clonotypes and omits some of them. The data hold roughly 200,000 clones, with around 88% observed a single time. Whole-study findings and limits: Immune exposure was documented only through CMV serostatus. In a later analysis, 17,000 or so TCR beta sequences were associated with HLA alleles at 0.05 false discovery rate.

Donors had nominal health at sampling but likely had unrecorded immune exposures. This TCR was recovered from a man aged 40-49 years in good health and CMV-seropositive. Sequenced input: PBMCs.

CDR3 bases: TGTGCCAGCAGCTGGAACAGGCTGACAGGGGGAAACACCATATATTTT. As protein: CASSWNRLTGGNTIYF. This chain connects TRBV9 to TRBJ1-3; 7 bases match TRBD1. CDR1 SGDLS and CDR2 YYNGEE come from the germline V gene. This CDR3 is 16 amino acids long. Unmatched junction bases numbered 11, after V lost 4 bases and J lost 4 bases.